This T cell receptor beta chain was retrieved from a study of Graves' ophthalmopathy and Graves' hyperthyroidism. Trimming left V 5 bases short and J 6 bases short, with 13 bases between. There are 13 residues in the CDR3. Germline lookup yields CDR1 LGHNA and CDR2 YNFKEQ. Amplification of TCR beta CDR3 regions used RNA transcripts. The first-round RT-PCR employed HTBI primers together with the Qiagen OneStep RT-PCR kit. A multiplex PCR was then performed as the second round. TCRdb independently ran MiXCR on the multiplex PCR reads; one entry per CDR3 protein. The repertoire holds more than 550,000 distinct CDR3 sequences, under 50% seen once, with roughly 3% in the top ten. PBMCs came from more than 7.5 ml of fresh peripheral blood. This clonotype showed up many times.

Source material: peripheral blood. V usage is TRBV4-2 and J usage is TRBJ1-2; D is unclear. This clonotype was sampled from an adult man with Graves' ophthalmopathy. CDR3 DNA: TGTGCCAGCAGCTCGTCAGGCAGCGATGGCTACACCTTC. Its protein is CASSSSGSDGYTF.